This TCR beta chain was captured in a study of shared clonotypes between healthy human individuals. The assay was immunoSEQ multiplex PCR, and TCRdb's table has in-frame clones only and misses some. Of about 1.1 million clones in the sample, around three quarters were seen once. Study-wide results and limits: Incompleteness in sorted-subset sequencing, despite large depth, was shown by rarefaction. Naive subsets generally exceeded memory subsets in estimated richness. Expectations were that clonotype sharing among donors would be affected by sequencing depth.

The CDR3 runs to 16 residues. V gave up 1 base and J gave up 0 bases, with 11 bases separating them. Points on this clone: No antigen is known for it.

The receptor was derived from a young man in good health. Some clones in this sample may be carry-over from other donors' samples. The sequenced sample was memory CD4+ T cells from PBMCs. The sample's subset: CD45RA-negative fraction. This chain uses TRBV5-3 with TRBJ1-5, with unresolved D. TRBV5-3 is reported as an ORF; its role is uncertain. CDR3 sequence (DNA): TGTGCCAGAAGCTTGTTCCTACGGGATAGCAATCAGCCCCAGCATTTT. The encoded protein is CARSLFLRDSNQPQHF.